One and the same sample provided the 3 T cell receptor beta chains below, sequenced in a study of cytomegalovirus exposure and HLA in healthy donors. PCR amplification relied on 60 Vbeta primers (plus 13 Jbeta primers). The assay was immunoSEQ multiplex PCR, and TCRdb's table has in-frame clones only and misses some. The sample contains about 110,000 clones, less than 85% of which appear only once. Material for sequencing was PBMCs. The receptors were sampled from a man younger than 35 in good health and CMV-seronegative.

This chain joins TRBV4-2 and TRBJ2-7, with 8 bases aligning to TRBD1. The CDR3 is made up of 17 amino acids. The germline CDR1 and CDR2 sequences are LGHNA and YNFKEQ. V was clipped by 3 bases and J by 6 bases; unmatched bases: 16. CDR3 region: CASSQGTGQGSALEQYF. Written as DNA, the CDR3 is TGTGCCAGCAGCCAGGGGACCGGACAGGGATCCGCTCTCGAGCAGTACTTC.

V usage is TRBV10-2 and J usage is TRBJ1-2, with unresolved D. Germline V gives CDR1 WSHSY, CDR2 SAAADI. V was shortened by 7 bases and J by 4 bases, with 13 bases between the two germline ends. The CDR3 is made up of 13 amino acids. CDR3 DNA: TGCGCCAGCACTGATGGGCACTTCTATGGCTACACCTTC. Protein product: CASTDGHFYGYTF.

This chain connects TRBV7-3 to TRBJ1-6; 7 nucleotides match TRBD1. Unmatched junction bases numbered 3, after V lost 1 base and J lost 12 bases. The germline V gene has CDR1 SGHTA and CDR2 FQGTGA. CDR3 length: 13 residues. For the CDR3, the DNA is TGTGCCAGCAGCTTAAGGCAGGGGGGACCCCTCCACTTT. It translates to CASSLRQGGPLHF.